Listed below are T cell receptor beta chains from one sample, sequenced in a study of T cell changes during pregnancy in multiple sclerosis. The repertoire was sequenced with immunoSEQ multiplex PCR; TCRdb's copy has only in-frame clones and lacks some. The sample contains about 89,000 clones, 85% to 95% of which appear only once. The sample was peripheral blood, taken after pregnancy. The source is a female donor in good health, enrolled as a control in a pregnancy study. Both conserved end residues are part of each CDR3.

cdr3_length: 13
v_call: TRBV5-8
j_call: TRBJ2-4
cdr3_aa: CASDRPRGGAKYF

cdr3_length: 13
v_call: TRBV2
j_call: TRBJ2-2
cdr3_aa: CASSQGTAGELFF

cdr3_length: 15
v_call: TRBV2
j_call: TRBJ2-2
cdr3_aa: CASSERGSNTGELFF

cdr3_length: 15
v_call: TRBV5-1
j_call: TRBJ2-1
cdr3_aa: CASSLDRISYNEQFF

cdr3_length: 16
v_call: TRBV5-5
j_call: TRBJ2-7
cdr3_aa: CASSLGGGQGNYEQYF

cdr3_length: 15
v_call: TRBV27
j_call: TRBJ2-6
cdr3_aa: CASSSTGSGANVLTF

cdr3_length: 15
v_call: TRBV2
j_call: TRBJ2-1
cdr3_aa: CASSEGTGIYNEQFF

cdr3_length: 14
v_call: TRBV11-2
j_call: TRBJ2-3
cdr3_aa: CASSSGQSTDTQYF

cdr3_length: 18
v_call: TRBV5-1
j_call: TRBJ1-2
cdr3_aa: CASSLVPLWTATDYGYTF

cdr3_length: 17
v_call: TRBV28
j_call: TRBJ2-6
cdr3_aa: CASSFPHKGPGANVLTF

cdr3_length: 14
v_call: TRBV27
j_call: TRBJ2-7
cdr3_aa: CASRRHGDTYEQYF

cdr3_length: 14
v_call: TRBV27
j_call: TRBJ1-1
cdr3_aa: CASSPGGENTEAFF

cdr3_length: 15
v_call: TRBV19
j_call: TRBJ1-2
cdr3_aa: CASSIIPPANYGYTF

cdr3_length: 13
v_call: TRBV15
j_call: TRBJ2-2
cdr3_aa: CAASRALTGELFF

cdr3_length: 13
v_call: TRBV7-2
j_call: TRBJ1-1
cdr3_aa: CASSPTGGPEAFF